A single sample gave rise to the 5 T cell receptor beta chains below, sequenced in a study of blood T cell repertoires in COVID-19 (dated by TCRdb to the early 2020s). The library was obtained by the immunoSEQ multiplex PCR assay. This immuneACCESS table, as held by TCRdb, lists in-frame sequences with V and J called but not all clones. Of the missing ones, under half trace to an unresolved V gene in checked studies; the others have no known cause. The sample table lists under 500,000 clones, 80% to 90% of them with a count of one. Roughly 1.1% of the sample rests with the top ten. Sequences were obtained from PBMCs or T cells enriched from blood (not recorded which). The receptors were sampled from a man younger than 45 who had recovered from COVID-19.

V is TRBV28 and J is TRBJ2-2; D gene ambiguous. Trimming pared 6 bases from V and 8 bases from J, leaving 4 bases between. The length of the CDR3 is 10 residues. Germline V CDR1 and CDR2: MDHEN, SYDVKM. The CDR3: CASSEGELFF. The CDR3 nucleotides are TGTGCCAGCAGCGAGGGGGAGCTGTTTTTT.

Worth noting for this clone: The junction does not match germline at one end; this may be a read error. The V and J genes are TRBV7-7 and TRBJ2-2; D unresolved. Germline CDR1 and CDR2: SSHAT and FNYEAQ (reference sequence). The CDR3 is 15 residues long. CDR3 DNA: TGTGCTAGCAGCTTAGAGGCAGGTTACACCGGGGAGCTGTTTTTT. Its translation: CASSLEAGYTGELFF.

This CDR3 is CASSDPGAYTGELFF. The DNA of the CDR3 is TGTGCCAGCAGTGATCCTGGGGCCTACACCGGGGAGCTGTTTTTT. The V call is TRBV6-1, the J call TRBJ2-2; D is perhaps TRBD1 (5 bases). The CDR3 is made up of 15 amino acids. Germline CDR1 reads MNHNS; CDR2 reads SASEGT. Trimming removed 3 bases at V and 3 bases at J, with 11 bases between.

The genes are TRBV5-4 and TRBJ2-7; weak D call: TRBD1 (6 bases). The length of the CDR3 is 14 residues. Germline-derived CDR1 and CDR2 are SGHNT and YYREEE (reference sequence). V gave up 3 bases and J gave up 3 bases, with 13 bases separating them. CDR3: CASSSEPDSYEQYF. In DNA, the CDR3 is TGTGCCAGCAGCTCTGAGCCGGACAGCTACGAGCAGTACTTC.

The chain combines TRBV10-1 with TRBJ2-5, with 9 bases identical to TRBD1. The germline V gene encodes CDR1 WNHNN and CDR2 SYGVQD (reference sequence). V lost 5 bases, J lost 3 bases, and 4 bases stayed unmatched. CDR3 size: 14 residues. The CDR3 loop is CASSRDRAEETQYF. The CDR3 DNA reads as TGCGCCAGCAGTCGGGACAGGGCTGAAGAGACCCAGTACTTC.